This is a list of T cell receptor beta chains from one sample in a study of T cell repertoires in cytomegalovirus infection. These TCRs are of unknown antigen specificity. TCRdb independently ran MiXCR on the reads; one entry per CDR3 protein. The data contain some 920,000 distinct CDR3 sequences, roughly a third of them singletons. This specimen consisted of cultured CD8+ T cells from PBMCs, obtained from culture after CMV antigen stimulation. These receptors were taken from a human donor in good health (CMV status not recorded). Some clones in this sample may be carry-over from other donors' samples. Both conserved end residues are part of each CDR3. The D gene is left open where the match is weak. Only part of the rows carry a size: once, few, many, or a class if the clone is expanded.

J gene,clone size,D gene,V gene,CDR3 DNA,CDR3 protein
TRBJ1-4,NA,NA,TRBV18,TGTGCCAGCTCAACCGCAGCATCAACTAATGAAAAACTGTTTTTT,CASSTAASTNEKLFF
TRBJ1-1,many,NA,TRBV12-3/TRBV12-4,TGTGCCAGCAGCTTAGCGACTGAAGCTTTCTTT,CASSLATEAFF
TRBJ2-1,few,NA,TRBV5-5,TGTGCCAGCACTGCTGACCGGGTCAATGAGCAGTTCTTC,CASTADRVNEQFF
TRBJ1-5,NA,TRBD1,TRBV2,TGTGCCAGCAGAGGACAGGGGGCAAATCAGCCCCAGCATTTT,CASRGQGANQPQHF
TRBJ2-1,NA,NA,TRBV20-1,TGCAGTGCCCCAATCGGGCTCCTCAATGAGCAGTTCTTC,CSAPIGLLNEQFF
TRBJ2-3,NA,TRBD2,TRBV2,TGTGCCAGCATTGGTAGCGGGGGTGCAGATACGCAGTATTTT,CASIGSGGADTQYF
TRBJ1-3,few,NA,TRBV20-1,TGCAGTGCTAGAGAAGGGCCCACCGGACCGGACTCTGGAAACACCATATATTTT,CSAREGPTGPDSGNTIYF
TRBJ2-2,many,TRBD2,TRBV7-2,TGTGCCAGCAGCTTTACTAGCGGGGCGCTTTCCGGGGAGCTGTTTTTT,CASSFTSGALSGELFF
TRBJ2-2,many,NA,TRBV7-6,TGTGCCAGCAGCTTCGGCTTGGGTCTTAACACCGGGGAGCTGTTTTTT,CASSFGLGLNTGELFF
TRBJ2-3,NA,TRBD2,TRBV28,TGTGCCAGCAGTGATTCGGCCAGAACTAGCGGGGGCCGCACAGATACGCAGTATTTT,CASSDSARTSGGRTDTQYF
TRBJ2-5,NA,TRBD2,TRBV13,TGTGCCAGCAGCTTAGCGTCTAGCGGGGTACAAGAGACCCAGTACTTC,CASSLASSGVQETQYF
TRBJ2-1,few,TRBD1,TRBV4-3,TGCGCCAGCAGCCAAGGAACAGGGGTAGACAATGAGCAGTTCTTC,CASSQGTGVDNEQFF
TRBJ2-1,many,NA,TRBV7-2,TGCGCCAGCAGCCCCCCAGGGGGGGATGAGCAGTTCTTC,CASSPPGGDEQFF
TRBJ1-6,NA,NA,TRBV27,TGTGCCAGCACCCAGGCCTTTAGCTCCTATAATTCACCCCTCCACTTT,CASTQAFSSYNSPLHF
TRBJ2-7,NA,NA,TRBV19,TGTGCCAGTAGGAACGACAGATACGAGCAGTACTTC,CASRNDRYEQYF
TRBJ1-2,NA,NA,TRBV27,TGTGCCAGCAGTATCTACCGGGACATGGCGCGCGGCTACACCTTC,CASSIYRDMARGYTF
TRBJ2-2,NA,NA,TRBV27,TGTGCCAGTCGGACAGGGAGGGAAACCGGGGAGCTGTTTTTT,CASRTGRETGELFF
TRBJ2-2,few,NA,TRBV28,TGTGCCAGCAGTCTTAGGGGTCGGACCACCGGGGAGCTGTTTTTT,CASSLRGRTTGELFF
TRBJ2-1,NA,NA,TRBV24-1,TGTGCCACGCAAGCAACCAGGGTTGCAAACTACAATGAGCAGTTCTTC,CATQATRVANYNEQFF
TRBJ1-4,NA,NA,TRBV7-9,TGTGCCAGCAGCTTGATTGATCCAACTAATGAAAAACTGTTTTTT,CASSLIDPTNEKLFF
TRBJ2-7,few,NA,TRBV4-1,TGCGCCAGCAGCCAAGATGGGCCAGGGACCACTGTCGAGCAGTACTTC,CASSQDGPGTTVEQYF
TRBJ1-1,many,NA,TRBV7-3,TGTGCCAGCAGACCTTCAGGGGAACGTACTGAAGCTTTCTTT,CASRPSGERTEAFF
TRBJ1-1,NA,NA,TRBV19,TGTGCCAGTAGTATACACGGGGTCACTGAAGCTTTCTTT,CASSIHGVTEAFF
TRBJ1-4,NA,TRBD1,TRBV6-5,TGTGCCAGCAGGACAGGGCGCGTAGGGGAACTGTTTTTT,CASRTGRVGELFF
TRBJ2-5,NA,TRBD2,TRBV14,TGTGCCAGCAGGACTACTAGCGGGGGGGAAGAGACCCAGTACTTC,CASRTTSGGEETQYF
TRBJ1-1,NA,NA,TRBV12-5,TGTGCTAGTGGTTCTAGGAACACTGAAGCTTTCTTT,CASGSRNTEAFF
TRBJ2-3,NA,TRBD2,TRBV5-1,TGCGCCAGCAGCGCTCGGGGGGGCCCAGATACGCAGTATTTT,CASSARGGPDTQYF
TRBJ2-5,few,NA,TRBV7-9,TGTGCCAGCAGCTCAGGGTTCAGAGAGACCCAGTACTTC,CASSSGFRETQYF
TRBJ2-3,once,NA,TRBV5-1,TGCGCCAGCAGCTTCACGACACAGGACCTCACAGATACGCAGTATTTT,CASSFTTQDLTDTQYF
TRBJ2-1,many,NA,TRBV3-1,TGTGCCAGCAGCCAAGATCAGTTCGGGGGTATCCCCTACAATGAGCAGTTCTTC,CASSQDQFGGIPYNEQFF
TRBJ2-7,few,TRBD1,TRBV7-9,TGTGCCAGCAGCCCGGGACAGGGGTTCGAGCAGTACTTC,CASSPGQGFEQYF